Below are 8 T cell receptor beta chains sequenced from a single sample in a study of radiotherapy plus CTLA-4 blockade in lung cancer. Repertoires were generated with immunoSEQ multiplex PCR, while TCRdb's copy carries only in-frame clones and drops some. The table lists 45,000 to 55,000 clones, over 75% of them singletons, with less than 9.5% in the top ten. The sequenced sample was peripheral blood, obtained from a patient treated with radiotherapy plus ipilimumab. The receptors were gathered from a human donor with non-small cell lung cancer whose response to radiotherapy plus ipilimumab could not be evaluated.

J is TRBJ1-2 and V is TRBV9; 11 nucleotides match TRBD1. V lost 4 bases and J lost 3; bases outside the gene matches: 11. The CDR3 is 17 amino acids. Per germline, CDR1 SGDLS and CDR2 YYNGEE. The CDR3 here is CASSRTGGGVGYYGYTF. In nucleotides, the CDR3 is TGTGCCAGCAGCCGGACAGGGGGCGGAGTAGGATACTATGGCTACACCTTC.

The chain uses TRBV28 and TRBJ2-5; 13 bases line up with TRBD2. CDR1 and CDR2 (germline): MDHEN, SYDVKM. The CDR3 has 15 amino acids. With 4 bases clipped from V and 5 bases from J, the junction kept 4 bases outside the gene matches. For the CDR3, the DNA is TGTGCCAGCAGTTCAGGACTAGCGGGAGCGGAGACCCAGTACTTC. Translating gives CASSSGLAGAETQYF.

This chain joins TRBV19 and TRBJ1-6; D remains unclear. Germline CDR1 is LNHDA and CDR2 is SQIVND (reference sequence). This CDR3 comprises 13 residues. Trimming cost V 10 bases and J 9 bases, with 16 bases left between them. CDR3 DNA: TGTGCCACAGCGCCCCAGACCGCTTCACCCCTCCACTTT. Its translation is CATAPQTASPLHF.

CDR3 bases: TGTGCCAGCAGCCTCGGGCCGGGACAGGGGGACATTAGCAATCAGCCCCAGCATTTT. It translates to CASSLGPGQGDISNQPQHF. This sequence joins TRBV7-9 and TRBJ1-5; TRBD1 matches 11 bases. V shed 5 bases and J 0 bases; nucleotides not matched to a gene: 12. This CDR3 region has 19 residues. The germline V gene has CDR1 SEHNR and CDR2 FQNEAQ (reference sequence).

The chain is built from TRBV28 and TRBJ1-2; 8 bases are a match to TRBD1. Losses at the gene ends were 1 base for V and 4 bases for J; bases not matched to a gene: 11. The V gene's germline CDR1 is MDHEN and CDR2 SYDVKM. This CDR3 is built from 17 residues. The CDR3 DNA sequence: TGTGCCAGCAGTTTATTTTTTAGGACAGGGATGAGCTATGGCTACACCTTC. Its translation is CASSLFFRTGMSYGYTF.

This rearrangement joins TRBV7-2 to TRBJ1-5, with 9 nucleotides matching TRBD1. CDR3 length: 15 amino acids. V was pared by 5 bases and J by 5 bases, with 7 bases of the junction left unmatched. Germline loops: CDR1 SGHTA, CDR2 FQGNSA. The CDR3 protein is CASSRGQGADQPQHF. CDR3 bases: TGTGCCAGCAGCCGGGGACAGGGAGCCGATCAGCCCCAGCATTTT.

The genes are TRBV27 and TRBJ2-1; TRBD2 matches 15 bases. Germline loops: CDR1 MNHEY, CDR2 SMNVEV (reference sequence). Germline trimming cut 4 bases from V and 0 bases from J; bases unmatched to any gene: 13. The CDR3 covers 21 residues. The CDR3 sequence: CASSSETGTSGRRGSYNEQFF. CDR3 sequence (DNA): TGTGCCAGCAGTTCCGAAACCGGGACTAGCGGGAGGAGGGGCTCCTACAATGAGCAGTTCTTC.

The V and J genes are TRBV27 and TRBJ1-1; 7 bases match TRBD1. The V gene's germline CDR1 is MNHEY and CDR2 SMNVEV (reference sequence). CDR3 size: 18 residues. V dropped 0 bases and J dropped 11; count of bases not matched to a gene: 21. CDR3 amino acids: CASSLSFPGQGDPHGAFF. The CDR3 DNA is TGTGCCAGCAGTTTATCATTTCCGGGCCAGGGGGATCCCCATGGGGCTTTCTTT.